What follows are 13 T cell receptor beta chains derived from one specimen sequenced in a study of radiation and T cells in renal cell carcinoma (dated by TCRdb to about 2020). The time point label for this specimen denotes: baseline pretreatment blood. This sample's treatment or condition label indicates: 15 Gy SBRT to primary tumor, nephrectomy 4 weeks later. The library came from the immunoSEQ multiplex PCR assay. Imported from immuneACCESS, the table was reduced by TCRdb to in-frame sequences with V and J called. These copies leave out some clones; in studies compared against another copy, an unresolved V gene accounts for under half, and the cause of the remainder is not known. A total of 40,000 to 50,000 clones appear in this sample, around 83% of them only once. The top ten constitute under 35% of the sample. This sample comprised blood, obtained from a patient whose treatment included radiotherapy and nephrectomy. The origin of the receptors is a woman between 70 and 85 years old with renal cell carcinoma.

This chain uses TRBV6-5 with TRBJ2-1, with TRBD2 matching over 9 bases. The CDR3 totals 15 residues. J lost 8 bases, V lost 6 bases, and 11 bases had no gene match. Germline CDR1 MNHEY, CDR2 SVGAGI. The CDR3 bases are TGTGCCAGCAGGCCAACCTCTAGCGGGGTCTATGAGCAGTTCTTC. This codes for CASRPTSSGVYEQFF.

The chain is built from TRBV7-3 and TRBJ2-1; perhaps TRBD2 as D (5 bases). The V gene lost 5 bases and the J gene lost 5 bases, with 13 bases spanning the gap. The germline V gene encodes CDR1 SGHTA and CDR2 FQGTGA. The CDR3 consists of 14 residues. DNA of the CDR3: TGTGCCAGCAGCCCCAGGACTGGAAACAATGAGCAGTTCTTC. This translates into CASSPRTGNNEQFF.

This clone was seen more than once but under ten times. The chain carries TRBV11-3 and TRBJ2-2; D ambiguous. The CDR3 consists of 13 residues. The germline V and J ends were trimmed by 2 bases and 1 base, with 2 bases remaining between them. The germline V gene has CDR1 SGHNT and CDR2 YENEEA. The CDR3 region is CASSLWNTGELFF. The DNA for the CDR3 is TGTGCCAGCAGCTTATGGAACACCGGGGAGCTGTTTTTT.

The chain couples TRBV19 to TRBJ2-7; no reliable D call. Germline loops: CDR1 LNHDA, CDR2 SQIVND (reference sequence). Trimming took off 5 bases at V and 4 bases at J, with 12 bases between the two ends. The CDR3 is made up of 13 amino acids. The CDR3 protein is CASSEQLEYEQYF. CDR3 nucleotide sequence: TGTGCCAGTAGTGAGCAGCTGGAGTACGAGCAGTACTTC.

The V and J genes are TRBV9 and TRBJ1-1; D gene uncertain. V dropped 3 bases and J dropped 8 bases, with 11 bases sitting between them. Germline CDR1 is SGDLS and CDR2 is YYNGEE. CDR3 length equals 12 residues. CDR3 sequence (DNA): TGTGCCAGCAGCGGCGACATTGGGGAAGCTTTCTTT. Translating it yields CASSGDIGEAFF. Filled out from reference TRBV9 and TRBJ1-1, the complete variable domain reads DSGVTQTPKHLITATGQRVTLRCSPRSGDLSVYWYQQSLDQGLQFLIQYYNGEERAKGNILERFSAQQFPDLHSELNLSSLELGDSALYFCASSGDIGEAFFGQGTRLTVV.

The V and J genes are TRBV11-2 and TRBJ2-2; TRBD1 aligns across 7 bases. V lost 0 bases, J lost 4 bases, and 8 bases stayed unmatched. This CDR3 region has 17 residues. The V gene's germline CDR1 is SGHAT and CDR2 FQNNGV. CDR3 protein: CASSLDVDRDTTGELFF. CDR3 in DNA: TGTGCCAGCAGCTTAGACGTCGACAGGGATACCACCGGGGAGCTGTTTTTT. Combining the CDR3 with reference TRBV11-2 and TRBJ2-2 gives the whole variable domain EAGVAQSPRYKIIEKRQSVAFWCNPISGHATLYWYQQILGQGPKLLIQFQNNGVVDDSQLPKDRFSAERLKGVDSTLKIQPAKLEDSAVYLCASSLDVDRDTTGELFFGEGSRLTVL.

V and J are TRBV4-1 and TRBJ2-5, with D possibly called TRBD1 or TRBD2 (5 bases each). This CDR3 comprises 12 residues. Trimming cost V 1 base and J 5 bases, with 5 bases left between them. CDR1 is MGHRA, CDR2 YSYEKL, per germline. Written as DNA, the CDR3 is TGCGCCAGCAGCCAAGGGGGGGAGACCCAGTACTTC. This translates into CASSQGGETQYF.

V gene TRBV6-5 combines with J gene TRBJ2-7, with a possible D match to TRBD2 (5 bases). Deletions cut 0 bases from V and 6 bases from J, with 15 bases between. The CDR3 is 15 amino acids. Germline V CDR1 and CDR2: MNHEY, SVGAGI. The CDR3 nucleotides are TGTGCCAGCAGTTACTCTAGTGGGAGCCTCCTCGAGCAGTACTTC. Its protein product is CASSYSSGSLLEQYF.

This chain links TRBV5-1 with TRBJ2-3; 8 bases agree with TRBD1. This CDR3 spans 19 amino acids. V lost 0 bases to trimming and J lost 0 bases; unmatched junction nucleotides: 12. Germline lookup yields CDR1 SGHRS and CDR2 YFSETQ. The CDR3 loop is CASSLGQGTVPTSTDTQYF. The CDR3 nucleotides read TGCGCCAGCAGCTTGGGACAGGGGACCGTTCCTACTAGCACAGATACGCAGTATTTT.

This clone was seen at least ten times. V and J are TRBV27 and TRBJ1-5; D unclear. Per the germline V gene, CDR1 is MNHEY and CDR2 is SMNVEV (reference sequence). This CDR3 contains 15 residues. The V end was cut by 5 bases, the J end by 1 base, with 12 bases between. In DNA, the CDR3 is TGTGCCAGCAGTCCTTTAATAGGGAGCAATCAGCCCCAGCATTTT. Translated, it gives CASSPLIGSNQPQHF.

The rearrangement joins TRBV7-8 to TRBJ1-5; 9 bases line up with TRBD1. CDR1 is SGHVS, CDR2 FQNEAQ, per germline. The J segment lost 1 base and the V segment lost 2 bases, leaving 6 bases of the junction unmatched. The CDR3 runs to 17 residues. CDR3 residues: CASSLNSGQGSNQPQHF. In DNA, the CDR3 is TGTGCCAGCAGCTTAAACTCGGGACAGGGCAGCAATCAGCCCCAGCATTTT.

This clone was recorded once. V and J are TRBV5-5 and TRBJ2-7; 11 bases match TRBD2. CDR3 length equals 14 residues. V was clipped by 4 bases and J by 3 bases; unmatched bases: 3. Looked up from germline, CDR1 is SGHKS and CDR2 is YYEKEE (reference sequence). The CDR3 here is CASSGGTSGYEQYF. CDR3 DNA sequence: TGTGCCAGCAGCGGAGGGACTAGCGGCTACGAGCAGTACTTC.

The chain recombines TRBV29-1 with TRBJ2-1; D may correspond to TRBD1 or TRBD2 (7 bases each). The length of the CDR3 is 14 residues. Germline CDR1 and CDR2: SQVTM and ANQGSEA. Trimming cost V 6 bases and J 8 bases, with 20 bases left between them. The CDR3 DNA follows: TGCAGCGTCATCAGGGGGGGGAGGTTCGATGAGCAGTTCTTC. Its protein is CSVIRGGRFDEQFF.